The 3 T cell receptor beta chains below were found in one sample sequenced in a study of T cell responses to AZD1222 COVID-19 vaccine (dated by TCRdb to the early 2020s). Library prep was done by the immunoSEQ multiplex PCR assay. Here the immuneACCESS table is served through TCRdb, limited to in-frame sequences with V and J called. Missing clones are a known gap in these copies; in checked studies unresolved V genes cover under half, and the rest lacks a known reason. Here the sample has some 120,000 clones; roughly nine tenths occur a single time. The ten top clones hold over 2.5% of the sample. The time point label on this specimen signifies: baseline before first vaccination. The sample was peripheral blood, taken on day 0 of AZD1222 vaccination. The source of these receptors is an adult in good health.

This clone has only a few counts. The chain combines TRBV2 with TRBJ2-1; D unresolved. With 2 bases removed from V and 7 bases from J, the gap between germline ends came to 3 bases. Germline V gene sequence: CDR1 SNHLY, CDR2 FYNNEI. The CDR3 runs 11 residues. The CDR3 bases are TGTGCCAGCAGTGAATGGAATGAGCAGTTCTTC. Protein: CASSEWNEQFF. Together with reference TRBV2 and TRBJ2-1, the CDR3 gives the full variable domain: EPEVTQTPSHQVTQMGQEVILRCVPISNHLYFYWYRQILGQKVEFLVSFYNNEISEKSEIFDDQFSVERPDGSNFTLKIRSTKLEDSAMYFCASSEWNEQFFGPGTRLTVL.

The chain couples TRBV29-1 to TRBJ1-5; unclear D gene. Trimming cost V 6 bases and J 7 bases, with 13 bases left between them. The germline V gene has CDR1 SQVTM and CDR2 ANQGSEA. The CDR3 covers 12 residues. The DNA for the CDR3 is TGCAGCGTCTTGGGTTCGGGGCAGCCCCAGCATTTT. Protein: CSVLGSGQPQHF.

The J gene is TRBJ2-1, the V gene TRBV5-5, with TRBD1 matching 8 bases. J was trimmed by 7 bases and V by 2 bases; bases with no gene match: 5. Germline CDR1 is SGHKS and CDR2 is YYEKEE (reference sequence). The CDR3 has 14 amino acids. CDR3 nucleotides: TGTGCCAGCAGCTTCAGGGGGCTGGGTAATGAGCAGTTCTTC. As protein: CASSFRGLGNEQFF. Supplemented by reference TRBV5-5 and TRBJ2-1, the full variable domain reads DAGVTQSPTHLIKTRGQQVTLRCSPISGHKSVSWYQQVLGQGPQFIFQYYEKEERGRGNFPDRFSARQFPNYSSELNVNALLLGDSALYLCASSFRGLGNEQFFGPGTRLTVL.